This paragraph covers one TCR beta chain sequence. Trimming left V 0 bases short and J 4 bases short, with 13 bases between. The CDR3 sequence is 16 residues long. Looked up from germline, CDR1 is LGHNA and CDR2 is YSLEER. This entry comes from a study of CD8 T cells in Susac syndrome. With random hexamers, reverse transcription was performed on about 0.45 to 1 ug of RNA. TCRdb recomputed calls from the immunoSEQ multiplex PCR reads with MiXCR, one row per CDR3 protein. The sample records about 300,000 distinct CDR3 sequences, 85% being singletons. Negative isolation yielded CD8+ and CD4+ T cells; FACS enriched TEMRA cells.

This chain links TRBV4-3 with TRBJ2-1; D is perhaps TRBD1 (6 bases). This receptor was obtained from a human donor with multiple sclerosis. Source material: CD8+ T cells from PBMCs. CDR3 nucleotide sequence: TGCGCCAGCAGCCAAGATTCCCAGGGGCGTTACAATGAGCAGTTCTTC. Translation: CASSQDSQGRYNEQFF.